Listed below are T cell receptor beta chains from one sample, sequenced in a study of post-analysis software for immune sequencing data. A single record per CDR3 protein comes from TCRdb applying MiXCR to the PCR reads. The table has about 810,000 distinct CDR3 sequences, around 53% seen once. Sequenced sample: blood. All receptors derive from a girl between 10 and 17 years old with multiple sclerosis. The CDR3 runs from the conserved cysteine through the conserved F or W. D genes are given only for firm matches. Only some rows state a clone size, as once, few, many or a class for expanded clones.

j_call cdr3_length v_call d_call clone_size cdr3_nt cdr3_aa
TRBJ1-5 15 TRBV12-3/TRBV12-4 NA few TGTGCCAGCAACCCCTTCGGAGGCGGCAATCAGCCCCAGCATTTT CASNPFGGGNQPQHF
TRBJ1-1 13 TRBV29-1 NA few TGCAGCGTTACCAAGACACTGAACACTGAAGCTTTCTTT CSVTKTLNTEAFF
TRBJ2-5 14 TRBV12-3/TRBV12-4 NA few TGTGCCAGCGGGGATCAGGGAAACTTACGAGAGCAGTACTTC CASGDQGNLREQYF
TRBJ2-7 13 TRBV15 NA NA TGTGCCACCAGCAGAGATTCAAAGCTCGAGCAGTACTTC CATSRDSKLEQYF
TRBJ2-7 16 TRBV5-1 TRBD2 NA TGCGCCAGCAGCATTGCTAGCGGGGGGTTCCCGTCGGCGCAGTACTTC CASSIASGGFPSAQYF
TRBJ2-7 14 TRBV18 NA NA TGTGCCAGCTCACCAAAAGCGGATCCCTACGAGCAGTACTTC CASSPKADPYEQYF
TRBJ2-1 14 TRBV12-3/TRBV12-4 NA few TGTGCCAGCAGTATCTCCGCGGGGTACAATGAGCAGTTCTTC CASSISAGYNEQFF
TRBJ2-5 16 TRBV5-1 NA few TGCGCCAGCAGTATGATGGGGGGCATAGACCAAGAGACCCAGTACTTC CASSMMGGIDQETQYF
TRBJ1-5 13 TRBV12-3/TRBV12-4 NA NA TGTGCCAGCAGTTGGGACGGCTTGCAGCCCCAGCATTTT CASSWDGLQPQHF
TRBJ1-1 12 TRBV28 TRBD1 NA TGTGCCAGCACCGCGGCAGGGGGTACAGCTTTCTTT CASTAAGGTAFF
TRBJ2-5 15 TRBV29-1 TRBD1 NA TGCAGCGTTGAAGATCAGGGGGCGCACCGAGAGACCCAGTACTTC CSVEDQGAHRETQYF
TRBJ2-6 16 TRBV5-6 NA few TGTGCCAGCACCCCGTACGGGTCCTCTGGGGCCAACGTCCTGACTTTC CASTPYGSSGANVLTF
TRBJ2-4 18 TRBV5-1 NA NA TGCGCCAGCAGCTTGGAGACCGGGTTTAACGGCTTAAGGAACATTCAGTACTTC CASSLETGFNGLRNIQYF
TRBJ1-1 12 TRBV12-5 NA once TGTGCTAGTGGTTTGGGGGACACTGAAGCTTTCTTT CASGLGDTEAFF
TRBJ2-3 17 TRBV3-1 NA few TGTGCCAGCAGCCAAGAATATAGCGAATCAAGCACAGATACGCAGTATTTT CASSQEYSESSTDTQYF
TRBJ2-1 16 TRBV7-3 NA NA TGTGCCAGCAGCTTAATTAGGTGGGACCTACCTCGGGAGCAGTTCTTC CASSLIRWDLPREQFF
TRBJ2-5 13 TRBV29-1 NA NA TGCAGCGTTGAGGAGGGATACGGTTGGGAGCAGTACTTC CSVEEGYGWEQYF
TRBJ2-3 16 TRBV3-1 NA once TGTGCCAGCAGCCAAGATCGTATGCGGCCCACAGATACGCAGTATTTT CASSQDRMRPTDTQYF
TRBJ2-4 18 TRBV5-1 TRBD2 once TGCGCCAGCAGCTTGTTGGCTAGCGGGAAGGTGGCCAAAAACATTCAGTACTTC CASSLLASGKVAKNIQYF
TRBJ1-2 12 TRBV29-1 NA few TGCAGCGCCGAAGGACGATCGGGCGGCTACACCTTC CSAEGRSGGYTF
TRBJ1-5 14 TRBV5-6 NA few TGTGCCAGCAGCTACCTACAGGGTCACCAGCCCCAGCATTTT CASSYLQGHQPQHF
TRBJ1-1 15 TRBV7-2 TRBD1 once TGTGCCAGCAGCTTAGGTACAGGGGGCCACACTGAAGCTTTCTTT CASSLGTGGHTEAFF
TRBJ1-2 14 TRBV6-6 NA NA TGTGCCAGCAGTTACTCGGGCAGAATTAATGGCTACACCTTC CASSYSGRINGYTF
TRBJ2-1 14 TRBV5-1 NA NA TGCGCCAGCAGCGGATGGGACACCTACAATGAGCAGTTCTTC CASSGWDTYNEQFF
TRBJ1-2 16 TRBV12-3/TRBV12-4 TRBD1 NA TGTGCCAGCAGGACCCGGGACAGGGGGATCCTTCGGGGCTACACCTTC CASRTRDRGILRGYTF
TRBJ2-7 14 TRBV7-2 NA NA TGTGCCAGCAGCGTTCCCGGGGGTTACTACGAGCAGTACTTC CASSVPGGYYEQYF
TRBJ1-2 14 TRBV29-1 TRBD1 NA TGCAGCGTCAGACCTAGACAGGGAGACTATGGCTACACCTTC CSVRPRQGDYGYTF
TRBJ2-1 15 TRBV4-1 NA NA TGCGCCAGCAGCCCCCATTCGACTGAGTACAATGAGCAGTTCTTC CASSPHSTEYNEQFF
TRBJ1-2 13 TRBV12-3/TRBV12-4 NA NA TGTGCCAGCAGCCTGACCAGGGATCCTGGCTACACCTTC CASSLTRDPGYTF
TRBJ2-1 14 TRBV5-5 TRBD2 NA TGTGCCAGCAGCGGAGGACTAGCGGGGAACCCGCAGTTCTTC CASSGGLAGNPQFF
TRBJ2-3 16 TRBV5-6 NA NA TGTGCCAGCAGCTCGACACCGGACCGCCTCACAGATACGCAGTATTTT CASSSTPDRLTDTQYF
TRBJ2-7 14 TRBV10-3 NA few TGTGCCATCAGTGAGTCGTCCGTAGCCTACGAGCAGTACTTC CAISESSVAYEQYF